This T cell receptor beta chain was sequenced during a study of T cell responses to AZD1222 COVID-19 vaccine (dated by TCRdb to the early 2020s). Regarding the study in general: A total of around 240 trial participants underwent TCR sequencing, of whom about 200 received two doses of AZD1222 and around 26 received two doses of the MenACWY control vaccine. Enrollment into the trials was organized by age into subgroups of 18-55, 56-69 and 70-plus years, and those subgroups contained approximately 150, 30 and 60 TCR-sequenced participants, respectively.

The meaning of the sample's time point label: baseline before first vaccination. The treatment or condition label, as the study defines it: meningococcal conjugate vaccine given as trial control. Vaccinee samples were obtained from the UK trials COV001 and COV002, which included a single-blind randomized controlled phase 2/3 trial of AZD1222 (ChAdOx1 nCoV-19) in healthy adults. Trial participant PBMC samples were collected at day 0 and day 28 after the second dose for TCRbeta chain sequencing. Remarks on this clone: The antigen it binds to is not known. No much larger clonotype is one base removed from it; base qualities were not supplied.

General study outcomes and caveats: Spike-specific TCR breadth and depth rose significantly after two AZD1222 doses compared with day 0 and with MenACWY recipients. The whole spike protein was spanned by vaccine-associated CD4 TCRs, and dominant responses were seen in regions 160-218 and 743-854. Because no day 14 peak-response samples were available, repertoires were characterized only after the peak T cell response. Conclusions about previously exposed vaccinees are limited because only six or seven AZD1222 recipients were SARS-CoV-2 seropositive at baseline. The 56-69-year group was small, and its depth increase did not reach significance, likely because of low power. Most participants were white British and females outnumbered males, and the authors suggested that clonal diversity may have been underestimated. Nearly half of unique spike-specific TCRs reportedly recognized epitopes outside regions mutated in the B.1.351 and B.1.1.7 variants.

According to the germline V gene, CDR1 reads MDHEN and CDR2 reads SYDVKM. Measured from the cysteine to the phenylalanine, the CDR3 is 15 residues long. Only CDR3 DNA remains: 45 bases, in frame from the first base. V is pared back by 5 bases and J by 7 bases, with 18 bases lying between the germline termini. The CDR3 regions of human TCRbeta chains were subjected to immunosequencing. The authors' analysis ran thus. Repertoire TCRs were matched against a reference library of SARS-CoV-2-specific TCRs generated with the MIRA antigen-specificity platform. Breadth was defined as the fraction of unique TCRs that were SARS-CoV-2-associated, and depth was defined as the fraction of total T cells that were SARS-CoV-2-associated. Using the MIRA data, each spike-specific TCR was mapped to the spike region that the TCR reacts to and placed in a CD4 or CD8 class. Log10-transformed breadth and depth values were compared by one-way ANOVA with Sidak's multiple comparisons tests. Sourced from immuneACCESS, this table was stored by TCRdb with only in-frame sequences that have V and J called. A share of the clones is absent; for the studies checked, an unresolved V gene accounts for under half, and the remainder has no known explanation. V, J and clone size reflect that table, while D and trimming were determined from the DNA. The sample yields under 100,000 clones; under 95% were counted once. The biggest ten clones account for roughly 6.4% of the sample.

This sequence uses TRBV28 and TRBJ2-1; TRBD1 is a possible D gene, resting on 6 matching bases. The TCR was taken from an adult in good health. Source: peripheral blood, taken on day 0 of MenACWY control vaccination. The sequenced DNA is TGTGCCAGCAGTAGGTCCCACCGACAGGAAAATGAGCAGTTCTTC. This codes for CASSRSHRQENEQFF.